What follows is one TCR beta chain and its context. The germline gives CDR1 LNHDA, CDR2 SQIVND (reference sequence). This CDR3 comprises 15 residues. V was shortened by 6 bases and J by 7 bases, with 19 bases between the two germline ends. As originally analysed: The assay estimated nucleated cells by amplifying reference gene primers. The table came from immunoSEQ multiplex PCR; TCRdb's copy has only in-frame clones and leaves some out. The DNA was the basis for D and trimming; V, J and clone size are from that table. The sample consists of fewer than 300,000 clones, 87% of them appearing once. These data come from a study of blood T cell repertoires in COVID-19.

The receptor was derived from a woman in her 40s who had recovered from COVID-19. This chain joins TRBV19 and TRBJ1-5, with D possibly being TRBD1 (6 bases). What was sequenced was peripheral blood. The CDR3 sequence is CASSPAAGAHQPQHF. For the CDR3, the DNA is TGTGCCAGTAGCCCGGCGGCAGGGGCCCACCAGCCCCAGCATTTT.